This T cell receptor beta chain was captured in a study of blood T cells in healthy people across ages. Sample-barcoded 5' priming and a J-beta primer mix drove a second PCR of about 6 to 12 cycles. Template switching added a 12-random-nucleotide identifier to every cDNA molecule. TCRdb recomputed calls from the 5' RACE reads with MiXCR, one row per CDR3 protein. The sample holds more than 1,000,000 distinct CDR3 sequences, about 23% seen once. Caucasian individuals from Russia who were healthy and aged roughly 6 to 95 acted as donors. Extraction yielded at least 5.5 micrograms of total RNA per sample. The CDR3 contains 18 residues. CDR1 and CDR2 from the germline V gene are SGHDN and FVKESK. On this clonotype: The junction departs from germline at one end; a sequencing error may be responsible.

This same sample was also part of a study on T cells of mothers and their children. That report adds: Samples came from a few healthy Caucasian mothers and their six children.

This sequence joins TRBV14 and TRBJ2-3, with D perhaps matching TRBD2 (5 bases). The sequence came from a girl aged 2-10 years in good health. Material: blood. This CDR3 reads CASSLNSRLSRGEDTQYF. The CDR3 region has the DNA TGCGCCAGCAGCCTTAATTCCAGACTGTCTCGGGGTGAAGATACGCAGTATTTT.